This TCR beta chain was retrieved from a study of identical twins. This CDR3 spans 12 amino acids. The germline V and J ends were trimmed by 6 bases and 5 bases, with 7 bases remaining between them. The V gene's germline CDR1 is MNHEY and CDR2 SVGAGI. This clonotype showed up many times. Its specificity is unknown. TCRdb re-called the 5' RACE reads through MiXCR, storing one row per CDR3 protein. Among around 570,000 distinct CDR3 sequences listed, more than 9% were seen once. Among all donors, each was a healthy Caucasian. General study points: Abundant beta clonotypes from cord blood bore fewer insertions; memory repertoires lacked this pattern.

These data also formed part of another study, on yellow fever vaccine responses in identical twins. As that study records: A vaccine T cell response that seemed partly convergent and partly personalized was reported in twins.

Material for sequencing was PBMCs. The clonotype comes from a woman under 30 in good health. The chain joins TRBV6-5 to TRBJ2-2; no definite D call. The CDR3 sequence is CASSPTTGELFF. In DNA, the CDR3 is TGTGCCAGCAGCCCAACAACCGGGGAGCTGTTTTTT.